This TCR beta chain was identified in a study of identical twins. Study observations and caveats: Invariant populations such as MAIT and iNKT cells could partly muddle zero-insertion analyses. Researchers reported weaker excess twin sharing in beta out-of-frame sequences.

Template switching added a universal primer binding site, and final cDNA carried unique molecular identifiers. Using its own MiXCR run on the 5' RACE reads, TCRdb lists one record per CDR3 protein. The sample has about 1.7 million distinct CDR3 sequences; under 35% are singletons. Every sampled donor was Caucasian and healthy. Comment on this clonotype: The antigen is not known.

The sequence came from a newborn girl in good health. Sequencing input: cord blood.

DNA of the CDR3: TGTGCCAGCAGCTATGCCGGGACAGGGGGCTTCGTTATAGTGGCAGATACGCAGTATTTT. As protein: CASSYAGTGGFVIVADTQYF. The rearrangement links TRBV6-5 to TRBJ2-3; 12 positions match TRBD1. The V gene's germline CDR1 is MNHEY and CDR2 SVGAGI. J lost 4 bases, V lost 6 bases, and 20 bases had no gene match. The CDR3 is 20 residues long.